This T cell receptor beta chain was identified during a study of immune evolution from preneoplasia to lung adenocarcinoma. Sequencing was performed with immunoSEQ multiplex PCR; in TCRdb, only in-frame clones are kept and a portion is missing. This table holds approximately 3,000 clones, around 87% found once. V was trimmed by 4 bases and J by 5 bases, leaving 12 bases between them. Germline CDR1 SGHRS, CDR2 YFSETQ. The CDR3 spans 13 residues. Material for sequencing was FFPE adjacent normal lung tissue. The TCR comes from a person aged 65-85 years with lung adenocarcinoma. The chain has TRBV5-1 and TRBJ1-1; D remains ambiguous. CDR3 sequence (DNA): TGCGCCAGCAGCCAGGAGCGGCGGACTGAAGCTTTCTTT. It translates to CASSQERRTEAFF.